The clone carrying this T cell receptor (beta chain) is a singleton in its sample. This entry belongs to a study of T cell responses to AZD1222 COVID-19 vaccine. In germline, CDR1 is SGHRS, CDR2 YFSETQ. The V end was cut by 9 bases, the J end by 3 bases, with 17 bases between. This CDR3 contains 14 residues. Here immunoSEQ multiplex PCR was the method, and the copy in TCRdb shows in-frame clones only, minus some. The sample consists of about 130,000 clones, 93% of them appearing once. This receptor was obtained from an adult in good health. Sequencing was performed on peripheral blood, taken on day 0 of AZD1222 vaccination. This chain links TRBV5-1 with TRBJ2-3; D is undetermined. This CDR3 is CATSRAGVTDTQYF. In nucleotides, the CDR3 is TGCGCCACCTCCCGGGCAGGTGTAACAGATACGCAGTATTTT.